This T cell receptor (beta chain) was identified during a study of naive and memory T cell subsets. This clonotype was seen at least ten times. Its antigen is as yet unknown. Study-wide results and caveats: Possibly reflecting memory cells re-expressing CD45RA, a few larger clonotypes occurred in naive repertoires, especially CD8.

The beta constant-region primer was an equimolar mix of two oligonucleotides covering TRBC1 and TRBC2. Ligated cDNA was amplified by four rounds of PCR with nested alpha and beta constant-region primers and SP2. TCRdb re-called the UMI-ligation and nested PCR reads through MiXCR, storing one row per CDR3 protein. The sample contains about 82,000 distinct CDR3 sequences, about 10% of which appear only once. This sequence was found in a human donor in good health. Sequencing was done on a sample of naive CD8+ T cells from blood.

The CDR3: CASQFMALQNTIYF. CDR3 sequence (DNA): TGTGCCAGCCAGTTCATGGCCCTGCAAAACACCATATATTTT. V is TRBV28 and J is TRBJ1-3; D is uncertain. CDR3 length: 14 amino acids. The ends were cut back, 8 bases at V and 6 bases at J, with 17 bases in the middle. In germline, CDR1 is MDHEN, CDR2 SYDVKM.